This T cell receptor beta chain appears in the sequencing data of a study of blood T cell repertoires in COVID-19. This CDR3 region has 12 residues. Germline CDR1 and CDR2: SQVTM and ANQGSEA. J gave up 4 bases and V 4 bases, and 1 base lay outside the gene matches. Produced via immunoSEQ multiplex PCR; TCRdb's table is partial and in-frame only. The sample carries some 670,000 clones, 70% to 90% recorded once. The sequence came from a woman between 18 and 29 years old with acute or convalescent COVID-19. Sequenced material: peripheral blood. This chain connects TRBV29-1 to TRBJ2-7; 10 bases map to TRBD1. The CDR3 DNA is TGCAGCGTTGGACAGGGGGCTTACGAGCAGTACTTC. Protein product: CSVGQGAYEQYF.